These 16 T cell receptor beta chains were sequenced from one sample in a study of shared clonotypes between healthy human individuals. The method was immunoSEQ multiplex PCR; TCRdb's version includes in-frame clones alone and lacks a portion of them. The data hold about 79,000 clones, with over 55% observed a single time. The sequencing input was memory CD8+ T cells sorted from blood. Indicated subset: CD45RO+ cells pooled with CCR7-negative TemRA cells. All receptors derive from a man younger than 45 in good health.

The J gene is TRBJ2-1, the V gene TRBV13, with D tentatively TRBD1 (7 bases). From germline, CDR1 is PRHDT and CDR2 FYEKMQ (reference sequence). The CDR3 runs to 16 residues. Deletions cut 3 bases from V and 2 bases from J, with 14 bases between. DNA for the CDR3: TGTGCCAGCAGCTTGGGGGGACAGCCTCCCTACAATGAGCAGTTCTTC. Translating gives CASSLGGQPPYNEQFF.

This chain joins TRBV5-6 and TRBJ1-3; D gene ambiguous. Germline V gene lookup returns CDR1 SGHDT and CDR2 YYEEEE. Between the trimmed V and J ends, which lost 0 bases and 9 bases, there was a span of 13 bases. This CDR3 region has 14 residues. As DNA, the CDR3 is TGTGCCAGCAGCTTGGGACCTCTAGCGGGCACCATATATTTT. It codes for CASSLGPLAGTIYF. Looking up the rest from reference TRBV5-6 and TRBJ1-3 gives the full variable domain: DAGVTQSPTHLIKTRGQQVTLRCSPKSGHDTVSWYQQALGQGPQFIFQYYEEEERQRGNFPDRFSGHQFPNYSSELNVNALLLGDSALYLCASSLGPLAGTIYFGEGSWLTVV.

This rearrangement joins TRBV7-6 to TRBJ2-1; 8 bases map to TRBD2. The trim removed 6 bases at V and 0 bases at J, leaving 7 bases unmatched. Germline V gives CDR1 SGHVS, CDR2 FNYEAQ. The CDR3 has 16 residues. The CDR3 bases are TGTGCCAGCAGACTGGTCGCGGGAGGCTCCTACAATGAGCAGTTCTTC. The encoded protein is CASRLVAGGSYNEQFF.

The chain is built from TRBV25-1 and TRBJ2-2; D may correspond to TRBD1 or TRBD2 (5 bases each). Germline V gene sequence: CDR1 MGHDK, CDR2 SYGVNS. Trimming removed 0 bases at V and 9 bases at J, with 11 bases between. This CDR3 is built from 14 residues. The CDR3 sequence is CASSEYGDHRELFF. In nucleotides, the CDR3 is TGTGCCAGCAGTGAATATGGGGACCACCGGGAGCTGTTTTTT.

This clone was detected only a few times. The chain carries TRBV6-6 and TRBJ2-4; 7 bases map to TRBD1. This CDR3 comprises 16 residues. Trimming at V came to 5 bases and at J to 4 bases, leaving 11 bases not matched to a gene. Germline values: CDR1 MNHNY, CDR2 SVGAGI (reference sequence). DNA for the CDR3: TGTGCCAGCAGTCCCCGGGACAGAGATTTAAAAAACATTCAGTACTTC. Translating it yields CASSPRDRDLKNIQYF.

This chain's CDR3 is CASSVEGDYNEQFF. CDR3 coding DNA: TGTGCCAGCAGCGTCGAGGGAGACTACAATGAGCAGTTCTTC. The rearrangement uses TRBV9 and TRBJ2-1; possibly TRBD2 for D (5 bases). V lost 2 bases, J lost 3 bases, and 9 bases lay in between. This CDR3 comprises 14 residues. Germline lookup yields CDR1 SGDLS and CDR2 YYNGEE.

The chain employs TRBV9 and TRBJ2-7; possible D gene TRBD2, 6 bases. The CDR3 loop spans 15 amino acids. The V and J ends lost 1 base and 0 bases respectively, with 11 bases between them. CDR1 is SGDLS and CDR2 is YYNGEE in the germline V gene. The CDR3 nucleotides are TGTGCCAGCAGCGTAAGTAGCGGTTCCTCCTACGAGCAGTACTTC. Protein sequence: CASSVSSGSSYEQYF.

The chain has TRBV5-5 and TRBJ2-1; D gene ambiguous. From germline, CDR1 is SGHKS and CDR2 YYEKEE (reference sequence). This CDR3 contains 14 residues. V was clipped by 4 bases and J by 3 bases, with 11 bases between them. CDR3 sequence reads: CASSPMAGYNEQFF. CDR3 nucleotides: TGTGCCAGCAGCCCTATGGCAGGCTACAATGAGCAGTTCTTC.

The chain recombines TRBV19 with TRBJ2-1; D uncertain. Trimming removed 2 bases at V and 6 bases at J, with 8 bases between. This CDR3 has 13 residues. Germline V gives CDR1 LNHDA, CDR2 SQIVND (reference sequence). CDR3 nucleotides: TGTGCCAGTAGTATAACTCGGACCAATGAGCAGTTCTTC. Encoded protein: CASSITRTNEQFF.

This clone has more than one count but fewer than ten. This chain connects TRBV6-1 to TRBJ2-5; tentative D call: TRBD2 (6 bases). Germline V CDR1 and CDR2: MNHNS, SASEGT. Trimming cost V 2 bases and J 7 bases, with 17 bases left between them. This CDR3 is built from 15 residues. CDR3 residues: CASSERTGREVTQYF. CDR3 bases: TGTGCCAGCAGTGAAAGGACGGGAAGGGAGGTGACCCAGTACTTC.

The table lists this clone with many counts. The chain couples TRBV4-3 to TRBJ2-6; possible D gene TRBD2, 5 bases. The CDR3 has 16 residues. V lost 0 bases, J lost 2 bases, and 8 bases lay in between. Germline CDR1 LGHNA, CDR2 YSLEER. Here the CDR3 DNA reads TGCGCCAGCAGCCAAGATCTCGGGGCTGGGGCCAACGTCCTGACTTTC. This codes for CASSQDLGAGANVLTF.

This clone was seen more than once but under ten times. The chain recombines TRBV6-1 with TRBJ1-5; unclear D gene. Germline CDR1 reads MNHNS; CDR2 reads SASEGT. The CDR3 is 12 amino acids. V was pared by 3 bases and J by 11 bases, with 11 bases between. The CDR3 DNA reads TGTGCCAGCAGTGACCAATCTGAGGCCCAGCATTTT. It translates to CASSDQSEAQHF.

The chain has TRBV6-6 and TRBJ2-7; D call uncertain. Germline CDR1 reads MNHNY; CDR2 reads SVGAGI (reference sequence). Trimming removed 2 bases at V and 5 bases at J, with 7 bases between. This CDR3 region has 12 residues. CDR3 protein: CASSYAFHEQYF. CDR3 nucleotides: TGTGCCAGCAGTTACGCCTTCCACGAGCAGTACTTC.

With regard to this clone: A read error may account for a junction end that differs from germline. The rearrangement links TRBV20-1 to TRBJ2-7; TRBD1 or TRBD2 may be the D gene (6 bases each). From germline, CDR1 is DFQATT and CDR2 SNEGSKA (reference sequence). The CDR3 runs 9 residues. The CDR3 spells CSADYGGSF. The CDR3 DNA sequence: TGCAGTGCTGACTACGGGGGCTCCTTC.

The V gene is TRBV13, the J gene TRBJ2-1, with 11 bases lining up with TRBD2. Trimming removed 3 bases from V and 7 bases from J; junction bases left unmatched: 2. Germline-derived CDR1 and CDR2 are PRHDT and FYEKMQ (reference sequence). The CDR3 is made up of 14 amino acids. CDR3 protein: CASSFLAGGNEQFF. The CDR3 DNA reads TGTGCCAGCAGCTTCCTAGCGGGAGGAAATGAGCAGTTCTTC.

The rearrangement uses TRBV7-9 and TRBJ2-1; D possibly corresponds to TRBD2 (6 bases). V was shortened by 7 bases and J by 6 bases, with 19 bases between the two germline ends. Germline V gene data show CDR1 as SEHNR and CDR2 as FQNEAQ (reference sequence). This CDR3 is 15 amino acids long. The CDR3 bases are TGTGCCAGCAACCCTGTAGGGAGGATCGGCAATGAGCAGTTCTTC. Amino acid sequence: CASNPVGRIGNEQFF.